This T cell receptor (beta chain) appears in the sequencing data of a study of T cell responses to AZD1222 COVID-19 vaccine. Generated by immunoSEQ multiplex PCR, the TCRdb table keeps only in-frame clones and is missing some. The sample includes around 110,000 clones, 85% to 90% seen only once; the top ten take 8% to 10%. Study-wide results and limits: Clonal diversity was possibly underestimated, and white British individuals and females predominated among donors.

Points on this clone: Its antigen is still unknown. The junction does not match germline at one end; this may be a read error.

Germline assignment: CDR1 SNHLY and CDR2 FYNNEI. The CDR3 spans 14 residues. This chain joins TRBV2 and TRBJ1-3, with 7 nucleotides matching TRBD1. This receptor was identified in an adult in good health. The sample consisted of peripheral blood, taken on day 0 of AZD1222 vaccination. The DNA of the CDR3 is TGTGCCAGCCGTGACAGGGCAGCGGGAAACACCATATATTTT. Translating it yields CASRDRAAGNTIYF.